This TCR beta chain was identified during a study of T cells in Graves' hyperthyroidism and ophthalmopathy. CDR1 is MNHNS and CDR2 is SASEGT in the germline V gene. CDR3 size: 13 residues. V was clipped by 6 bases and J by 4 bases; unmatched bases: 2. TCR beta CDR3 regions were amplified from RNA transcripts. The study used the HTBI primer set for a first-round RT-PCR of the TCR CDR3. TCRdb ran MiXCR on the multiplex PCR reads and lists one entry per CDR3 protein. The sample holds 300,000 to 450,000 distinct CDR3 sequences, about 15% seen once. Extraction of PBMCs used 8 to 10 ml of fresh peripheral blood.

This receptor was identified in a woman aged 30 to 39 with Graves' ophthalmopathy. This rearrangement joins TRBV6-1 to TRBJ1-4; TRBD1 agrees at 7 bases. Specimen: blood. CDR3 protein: CASRAGGNEKLFF. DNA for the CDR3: TGTGCCAGCAGGGCAGGGGGTAATGAAAAACTGTTTTTT.